This T cell receptor (beta chain) was retrieved from a study of T cell responses to AZD1222 COVID-19 vaccine. Generated by immunoSEQ multiplex PCR, the TCRdb table keeps only in-frame clones and is missing some. The table lists 68,000 or so clones, about four fifths of them singletons. As to this clone: Its antigen is undetermined.

Overall study results and limits: The span of vaccine-associated CD4 TCRs extended across spike, with dominance at 160-218 and 743-854. The donors showed a predominance of white British ancestry and of females, with possible underestimation of clonal diversity.

This CDR3 contains 14 residues. Germline V gives CDR1 WNHNN, CDR2 SYGVQD (reference sequence). The ends were cut back, 6 bases at V and 8 bases at J, with 14 bases in the middle. This sequence originates from an adult in good health. The gene calls are TRBV10-1 and TRBJ1-6; no definite D call. The sequenced sample was peripheral blood, obtained on day 0 of AZD1222 vaccination. The CDR3 protein is CASRDNWSDSPLHF. DNA of the CDR3: TGCGCCAGCAGAGACAACTGGTCGGATTCACCCCTCCACTTT.